These 6 T cell receptor beta chains share one sample of origin, sequenced in a study of chemoradiotherapy in HPV16-positive cancers (dated by TCRdb to between 2020 and 2023). The protocol used for the library was the immunoSEQ multiplex PCR assay. Held by TCRdb, this immuneACCESS table contains in-frame sequences only and omits some clones. Under half of the omission traces to an unresolved V gene where checked; the cause of the rest is unknown. In all, the sample holds approximately 16,000 clones, and 88% of those were seen once. 3% to 4.5% of the sample is taken by the ten largest. The sequencing used blood, collected from a patient who underwent chemoradiotherapy. The receptors were gathered from a human donor with HPV-associated anogenital cancer.

V usage is TRBV5-4 and J usage is TRBJ2-1; D is ambiguous. Between the trimmed V and J ends, which lost 6 bases and 6 bases, there was a span of 10 bases. This CDR3 is built from 12 residues. The germline gives CDR1 SGHNT, CDR2 YYREEE (reference sequence). The chain's CDR3 is CASTPGRNEQFF. CDR3 DNA: TGTGCCAGCACCCCCGGGCGCAATGAGCAGTTCTTC.

This clone was observed a handful of times. The chain recombines TRBV2 with TRBJ2-7; D is ambiguous. The germline gives CDR1 SNHLY, CDR2 FYNNEI. This CDR3 region has 11 residues. Deletions cut 5 bases from V and 1 base from J, with 3 bases between. For the CDR3, the DNA is TGTGCCAGCAGTATGTCCTACGAGCAGTACTTC. Translation gives CASSMSYEQYF. Filled out from reference TRBV2 and TRBJ2-7, the complete variable domain reads EPEVTQTPSHQVTQMGQEVILRCVPISNHLYFYWYRQILGQKVEFLVSFYNNEISEKSEIFDDQFSVERPDGSNFTLKIRSTKLEDSAMYFCASSMSYEQYFGPGTRLTVT.

The genes are TRBV15 and TRBJ1-2; D is possibly TRBD1 (6 bases). V dropped 1 base and J dropped 3 bases, with 15 bases sitting between them. Per germline, CDR1 LNHNV and CDR2 YYDKDF (reference sequence). This CDR3 spans 16 amino acids. Written as DNA, the CDR3 is TGTGCCACCAGCAGAGCGGTACAGGGAAAAGACTATGGCTACACCTTC. Amino acid sequence: CATSRAVQGKDYGYTF.

Only a few counts were recorded for this clone. The V gene is TRBV7-9, the J gene TRBJ1-1; D unresolved. Germline loops: CDR1 SEHNR, CDR2 FQNEAQ (reference sequence). The CDR3 totals 13 residues. Between the trimmed V and J ends, which lost 5 bases and 1 base, there was a span of 8 bases. As DNA, the CDR3 is TGTGCCAGCAGCCCCGACGGGAACACTGAAGCTTTCTTT. It translates to CASSPDGNTEAFF.

The chain combines TRBV5-4 with TRBJ2-7, with D unresolved. V was cut by 4 bases and J by 6 bases, with 17 bases left in between. Germline-derived CDR1 and CDR2 are SGHNT and YYREEE (reference sequence). The CDR3 runs 14 residues. The CDR3 protein is CASSTADPQAEQYF. The CDR3 DNA sequence: TGTGCCAGCAGCACGGCAGACCCTCAGGCCGAGCAGTACTTC.

The chain joins TRBV15 to TRBJ1-1, with a possible D match to TRBD1 (5 bases). V was clipped by 0 bases and J by 0 bases, with 8 bases between them. Germline lookup yields CDR1 LNHNV and CDR2 YYDKDF (reference sequence). The CDR3 totals 15 residues. Here the CDR3 DNA reads TGTGCCACCAGCAGAGATAGGGGCCTGAACACTGAAGCTTTCTTT. It translates to CATSRDRGLNTEAFF.